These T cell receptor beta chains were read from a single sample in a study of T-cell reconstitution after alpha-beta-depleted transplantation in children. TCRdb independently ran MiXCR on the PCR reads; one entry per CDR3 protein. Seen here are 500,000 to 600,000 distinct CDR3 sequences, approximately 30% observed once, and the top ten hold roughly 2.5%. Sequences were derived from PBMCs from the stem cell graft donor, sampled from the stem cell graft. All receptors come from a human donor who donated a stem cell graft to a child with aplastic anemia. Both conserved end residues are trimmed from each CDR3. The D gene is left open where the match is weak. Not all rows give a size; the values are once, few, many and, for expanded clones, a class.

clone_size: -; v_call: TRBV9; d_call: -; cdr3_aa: ASSVRGGSSYEQY
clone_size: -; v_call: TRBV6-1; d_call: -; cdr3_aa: ASSNTAGTPYGYT
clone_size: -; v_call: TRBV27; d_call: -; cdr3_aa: ASSFGGTPSYEQY
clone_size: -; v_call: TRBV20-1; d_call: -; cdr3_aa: SARAQGSYNSPLH
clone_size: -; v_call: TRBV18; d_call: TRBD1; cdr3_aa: ASSPTGGRTDTQY
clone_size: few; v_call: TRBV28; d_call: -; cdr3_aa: ASSSDEQY
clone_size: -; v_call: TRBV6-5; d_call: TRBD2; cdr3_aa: ASSLPGTSADEQF
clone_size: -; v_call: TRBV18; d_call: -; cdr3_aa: ASSADQNYGYT
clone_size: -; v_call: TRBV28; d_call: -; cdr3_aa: ASLMNTGELF
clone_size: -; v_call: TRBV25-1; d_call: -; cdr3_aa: ASSFLARGYEQY
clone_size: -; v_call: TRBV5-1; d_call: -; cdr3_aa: ASSLAQAVTGELF
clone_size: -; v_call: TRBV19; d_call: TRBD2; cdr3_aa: ASRREGYEQY
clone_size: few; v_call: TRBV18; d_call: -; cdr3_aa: ASSPVSPRFFLYT
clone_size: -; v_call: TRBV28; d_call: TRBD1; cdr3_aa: ASFSDREETQY
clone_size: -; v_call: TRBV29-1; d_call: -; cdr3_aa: SVEDPRGPSPGELF
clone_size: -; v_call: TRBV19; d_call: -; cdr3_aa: ASSIQVRSNQPQH
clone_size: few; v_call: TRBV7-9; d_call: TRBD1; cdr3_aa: ASSWDRGTDTQY
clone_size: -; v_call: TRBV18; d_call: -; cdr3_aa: ASSPPSGVVGTEAF
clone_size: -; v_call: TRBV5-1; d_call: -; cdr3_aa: ASSPQGGGGETQY
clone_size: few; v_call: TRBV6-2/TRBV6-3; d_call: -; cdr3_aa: ASGQTGQPSYEQY
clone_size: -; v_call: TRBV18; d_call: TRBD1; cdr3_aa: ASSSGTGGLDTQY
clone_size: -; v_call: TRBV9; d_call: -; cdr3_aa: ASSLGTTALSGNTIY
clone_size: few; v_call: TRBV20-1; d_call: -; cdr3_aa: SAQPGHFYEQY
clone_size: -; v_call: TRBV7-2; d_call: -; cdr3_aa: ASSLASGTNSPLH
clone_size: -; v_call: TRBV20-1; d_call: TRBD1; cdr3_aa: SARSTGTGIEAF
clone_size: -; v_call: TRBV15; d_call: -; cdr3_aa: ATSIGDIQY
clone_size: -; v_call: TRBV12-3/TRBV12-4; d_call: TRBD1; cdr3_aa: ASSNRGYTGELF
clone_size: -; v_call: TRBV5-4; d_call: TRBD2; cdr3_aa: ASTRREGRNEQF
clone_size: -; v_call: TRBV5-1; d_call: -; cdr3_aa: ASSLYEGGTDTQY
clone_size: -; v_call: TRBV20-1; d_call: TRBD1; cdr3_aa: SASTGTGPYEQY
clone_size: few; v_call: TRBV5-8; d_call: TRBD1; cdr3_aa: ASSFRDRGLLLF
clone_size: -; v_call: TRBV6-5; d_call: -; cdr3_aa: ASSYIGTANTEAF
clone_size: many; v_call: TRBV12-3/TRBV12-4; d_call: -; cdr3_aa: ASSFGNQPQH
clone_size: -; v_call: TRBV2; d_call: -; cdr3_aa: ASSVRSNYGYT
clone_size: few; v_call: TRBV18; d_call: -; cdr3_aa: ASSPRRWNTEAF
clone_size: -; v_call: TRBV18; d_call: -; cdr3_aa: ASSPPGSSSGTEAF
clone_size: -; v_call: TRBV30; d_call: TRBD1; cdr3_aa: AWTRDRLNYGYT
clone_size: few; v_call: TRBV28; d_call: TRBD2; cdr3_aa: ASSSGVGGLAGFYEQY
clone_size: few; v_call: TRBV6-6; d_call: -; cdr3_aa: ASSYTEVYEQY
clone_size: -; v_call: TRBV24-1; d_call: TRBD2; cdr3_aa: ATSDRLAGPSYNEQF
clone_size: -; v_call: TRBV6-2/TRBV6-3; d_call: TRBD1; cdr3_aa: ASSFRTGLILGEQF
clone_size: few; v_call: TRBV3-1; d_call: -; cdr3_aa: ASSQVPETGELF
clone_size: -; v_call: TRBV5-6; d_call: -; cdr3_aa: ASSLGRRKNYGYT
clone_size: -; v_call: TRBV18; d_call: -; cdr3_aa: ASSPRKADEAF
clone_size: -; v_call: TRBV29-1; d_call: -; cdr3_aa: SVISVLNTEAF
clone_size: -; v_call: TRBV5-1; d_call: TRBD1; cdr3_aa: ARSLGQGGTETQY
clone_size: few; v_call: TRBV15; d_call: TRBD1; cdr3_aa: ATSRTGDGEQY
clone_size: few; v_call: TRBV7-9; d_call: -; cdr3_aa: ASSPTYSSSGNTIY
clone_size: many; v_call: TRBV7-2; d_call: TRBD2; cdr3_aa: ASSLRTSGVGGTDTQY
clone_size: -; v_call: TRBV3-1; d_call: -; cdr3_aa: ASSQERGFSSSYNEQF
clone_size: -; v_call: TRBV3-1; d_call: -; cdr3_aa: ASSPPSGAPGGYT